This T cell receptor (beta chain) was captured in a study of T cell changes during pregnancy in multiple sclerosis. Germline V gives CDR1 SGHRS, CDR2 YFSETQ. This CDR3 has 16 amino acids. V lost 4 bases, J lost 0 bases, and 4 bases stayed unmatched. Data came from immunoSEQ multiplex PCR; TCRdb stores just in-frame clones and leaves some out. There are tens of thousands of clones in the sample; over 80% occur only once, and over 0.45% lies in the top ten. The rearrangement joins TRBV5-1 to TRBJ2-3; 11 bases align to TRBD2. The receptor was derived from a female donor with multiple sclerosis, enrolled in a pregnancy study. The starting material was CD4+ T cells from peripheral blood mononuclear cells, obtained in the first trimester of pregnancy. The CDR3 here is CASSVLAGASTDTQYF. DNA for the CDR3: TGCGCCAGCAGCGTACTAGCGGGGGCAAGCACAGATACGCAGTATTTT.